This TCR beta chain was captured in a study of cytomegalovirus exposure and HLA in healthy donors. Looking at the study overall: Out of 300 to 500 genotyped donors, less than 85% belonged to the Caucasian-associated ancestry cluster.

The V and J ends lost 6 bases and 9 bases respectively, with 18 bases between them. The CDR3 is made up of 15 amino acids. The germline CDR1 and CDR2 sequences are LNHDA and SQIVND (reference sequence). Primers: 60 Vbeta forward and 13 Jbeta reverse. In the authors' workflow: Counted up in a later analysis, unique TCR beta chains came to around 80 million, with about 10 million shared. Clones were read by immunoSEQ multiplex PCR, and TCRdb kept only the in-frame ones, dropping some. That table is the source of V, J and clone size, and D and trimming were worked out from the DNA. The top ten hold about 3.8% of the sample, which has approximately 190,000 clones, about 85% seen once.

The sequence was collected from a man aged 50-59 years in good health and CMV-seronegative. Sequencing was done on a sample of PBMCs. The V call is TRBV19, the J call TRBJ1-6; D is possibly TRBD1 (5 bases). CDR3 residues: CASRGSTEIFSPLHF. The CDR3 DNA reads as TGTGCCAGTAGAGGGTCGACAGAGATTTTTTCACCCCTCCACTTT.